The entry that follows covers one T cell receptor beta chain sequence. Its antigen is not identified. The entry originates in a study of cytomegalovirus exposure and HLA in healthy donors. Healthy bone marrow donors made up the cohort. Study-wide results and caveats: Later analysis found that TCR beta chains associated with HLA were more clonally expanded than other, equally common chains. It was reported that the classifier diagnosed cytomegalovirus status with high specificity and sensitivity in both the original and validation cohorts. For TCR beta chains, V- and J-gene trimming was later linked to a missense DCLRE1C variant.

Vbeta (60) and Jbeta (13) primers were used in the PCR. The data were produced by immunoSEQ multiplex PCR, yet TCRdb's version contains in-frame clones alone and is incomplete. Of 200,000 to 250,000 clones listed, roughly 80% are singletons. CDR1 GTSNPN and CDR2 SVGIG come from the germline V gene (reference sequence). V dropped 0 bases and J dropped 9; count of bases not matched to a gene: 10. The CDR3 is 14 amino acids. The sequence came from a girl under 18 in good health and CMV-seronegative. Sample: PBMCs. The V and J genes are TRBV30 and TRBJ1-2; 7 bases fit TRBD1. CDR3 bases: TGTGCCTGGAGTGTATCAAACAGGGGTGTAAGCTACACCTTC. It translates to CAWSVSNRGVSYTF.